A selection of T cell receptor beta chains follows, all from one sample in a study of shared clonotypes between healthy human individuals. Here immunoSEQ multiplex PCR was the method, and the copy in TCRdb shows in-frame clones only, minus some. Seen here are 90,000 to 120,000 clones, about 66% observed once, and the top ten hold about 25%. Sequencing was done on a sample of memory CD8+ T cells sorted from blood. The receptors derive from a woman aged 30 to 39 in good health. Each CDR3 is given with its conserved first and last residue. The order of the fields is CDR3 length, V gene, clone size, D gene, J gene, CDR3 protein, CDR3 DNA. A D gene is named only where the DNA matches it firmly. Only part of the rows carry a size: once, few, many, or a class if the clone is expanded.

CDR3 length: 18; V gene: TRBV5-5; clone size: -; D gene: TRBD1; J gene: TRBJ2-7; CDR3 protein: CASSRRTGDGNLPYEQYF; CDR3 DNA: TGTGCCAGCAGCCGGAGGACAGGGGACGGCAACTTACCCTACGAGCAGTACTTC
CDR3 length: 14; V gene: TRBV7-2; clone size: -; D gene: TRBD1; J gene: TRBJ1-2; CDR3 protein: CASSTTGTEYGYTF; CDR3 DNA: TGTGCCAGCAGTACCACCGGGACAGAGTATGGCTACACCTTC
CDR3 length: 16; V gene: TRBV6-6; clone size: few; D gene: -; J gene: TRBJ2-1; CDR3 protein: CASSYSSGLEENEQFF; CDR3 DNA: TGTGCCAGCAGTTACTCTTCCGGGCTAGAAGAGAATGAGCAGTTCTTC
CDR3 length: 14; V gene: TRBV6-1; clone size: few; D gene: -; J gene: TRBJ2-3; CDR3 protein: CASSVKQEADTQYF; CDR3 DNA: TGTGCCAGCAGTGTGAAACAGGAGGCAGATACGCAGTATTTT
CDR3 length: 14; V gene: TRBV7-9; clone size: -; D gene: -; J gene: TRBJ1-3; CDR3 protein: CASSSGFPGNTIYF; CDR3 DNA: TGTGCCAGCAGCTCAGGGTTCCCTGGAAACACCATATATTTT
CDR3 length: 18; V gene: TRBV25-1; clone size: many; D gene: TRBD1; J gene: TRBJ2-1; CDR3 protein: CASSGDRTGTGFYNEQFF; CDR3 DNA: TGTGCCAGCAGTGGAGACCGAACCGGGACAGGGTTCTACAATGAGCAGTTCTTC
CDR3 length: 17; V gene: TRBV4-1; clone size: -; D gene: TRBD1; J gene: TRBJ1-1; CDR3 protein: CASSQASGQGARTEAFF; CDR3 DNA: TGCGCCAGCAGCCAAGCATCCGGACAGGGGGCGCGAACTGAAGCTTTCTTT
CDR3 length: 14; V gene: TRBV4-2; clone size: many; D gene: -; J gene: TRBJ1-1; CDR3 protein: CASSQVAENTEAFF; CDR3 DNA: TGTGCCAGCAGCCAAGTTGCGGAGAACACTGAAGCTTTCTTT
CDR3 length: 16; V gene: TRBV25-1; clone size: many; D gene: TRBD1; J gene: TRBJ1-5; CDR3 protein: CASSGSQGQLNQPQHF; CDR3 DNA: TGTGCCAGCAGTGGGTCCCAGGGACAGCTTAATCAGCCCCAGCATTTT
CDR3 length: 16; V gene: TRBV28; clone size: -; D gene: TRBD2; J gene: TRBJ2-5; CDR3 protein: CASSRLAGLPQETQYF; CDR3 DNA: TGTGCCAGCAGTCGCCTAGCGGGCCTACCACAAGAGACCCAGTACTTC
CDR3 length: 14; V gene: TRBV6-4; clone size: few; D gene: -; J gene: TRBJ1-5; CDR3 protein: CASTDPGPDQPQHF; CDR3 DNA: TGTGCCAGCACCGACCCGGGACCTGATCAGCCCCAGCATTTT
CDR3 length: 14; V gene: TRBV7-9; clone size: -; D gene: -; J gene: TRBJ2-1; CDR3 protein: CASSLRLGKNEQFF; CDR3 DNA: TGTGCCAGCAGCTTACGGCTGGGTAAAAATGAGCAGTTCTTC
CDR3 length: 14; V gene: TRBV13; clone size: -; D gene: -; J gene: TRBJ2-7; CDR3 protein: CASSPKLQACEQYF; CDR3 DNA: TGTGCCAGCAGCCCAAAACTACAGGCGTGCGAGCAGTACTTC